This TCR beta chain was identified in a study of T cells in Graves' hyperthyroidism and ophthalmopathy. General study points: Blood shared most expanded thyroid clonotypes above 0.001. A model of 13 V-J features distinguished ophthalmopathy from stable hyperthyroidism. Ophthalmopathy prediction by the model preceded onset by a median roughly 6 months.

RNA transcripts served as the template for amplifying TCR beta CDR3 regions. Carried out on the TCR CDR3, a first-round RT-PCR used the HTBI primer set. One entry per CDR3 protein, called by TCRdb with MiXCR from the multiplex PCR reads. The sample holds 550,000 to 700,000 distinct CDR3 sequences, just over 45% seen once. The V end was cut by 2 bases, the J end by 0 bases, with 14 bases between. This CDR3 contains 16 residues. CDR1 and CDR2 (germline): GTSNPN, SVGIG (reference sequence). Exclusion of patients followed from uncontrolled infection, other autoimmune disease, pregnancy or lactation. Turning to this clonotype: Its antigen remains unknown.

The chain uses TRBV30 and TRBJ1-5; maybe TRBD1 (5 bases). This TCR was sampled from an adult woman with Graves' disease, either hyperthyroidism or ophthalmopathy (not recorded which). The sample comprised peripheral blood or thyroid tissue (not recorded which). The DNA for the CDR3 is TGTGCCTGGAGTAGCGGAAGGGGCTATAGCAATCAGCCCCAGCATTTT. It translates to CAWSSGRGYSNQPQHF.